Listed here are 23 T cell receptor beta chains from one sample, sequenced in a study of Ad26.COV2.S vaccination and SARS-CoV-2 variants. Assay used: immunoSEQ multiplex PCR; TCRdb lists only in-frame clones, some missing. Here the sample spans roughly 100,000 clones, about three quarters being singletons. Sequencing was performed on peripheral blood, taken after recovery from COVID-19. The receptors here all came from a human donor who had recovered from COVID-19.

The gene calls are TRBV3-1 (or the pseudogene TRBV3-2) and TRBJ2-7; the D gene could be TRBD1 or TRBD2 (5 bases each). V gave up 3 bases and J gave up 3 bases, with 15 bases separating them. This CDR3 is 15 amino acids long. Germline assignment: CDR1 LGHDT and CDR2 YNNKEL (reference sequence). CDR3 DNA: TGTGCCAGCAGCCACTCGTGGGACGGCCGCTACGAGCAGTACTTC. As protein: CASSHSWDGRYEQYF.

The rearrangement joins TRBV5-1 to TRBJ2-7; D may be TRBD1 (6 bases). Germline V lookup: CDR1 SGHRS, CDR2 YFSETQ. Between the trimmed V and J ends, which lost 1 base and 3 bases, there was a span of 8 bases. The CDR3 length is 13 residues. This CDR3 is CASSLRGGYEQYF. The CDR3 bases are TGCGCCAGCAGCTTGAGAGGGGGCTACGAGCAGTACTTC.

The V gene is TRBV30, the J gene TRBJ1-1, with 7 bases identical to TRBD1. Trimming cost V 4 bases and J 4 bases; bases outside gene matches: 3. The CDR3 runs 12 residues. Germline values: CDR1 GTSNPN, CDR2 SVGIG (reference sequence). CDR3 nucleotides: TGTGCCTGGACGACAGGGTTCACTGAAGCTTTCTTT. It codes for CAWTTGFTEAFF.

DNA for the CDR3: TGTGCCAGTAGTCCAGGAGCCGGGGAGCTGTTTTTT. Encoded protein: CASSPGAGELFF. The rearrangement joins TRBV19 to TRBJ2-2, with unresolved D. This CDR3 spans 12 amino acids. Trimming left V 5 bases short and J 6 bases short, with 7 bases between. Germline CDR1 reads LNHDA; CDR2 reads SQIVND (reference sequence).

This clone was seen a few times. The rearrangement uses TRBV5-4 and TRBJ1-3, with TRBD1 matching 9 bases. CDR1 and CDR2 (germline): SGHNT, YYREEE (reference sequence). V trimming: 4 bases; J trimming: 2 bases; junction bases outside the gene matches: 7. CDR3 size: 16 residues. This CDR3 reads CASSRNTGGAGNTIYF. CDR3 bases: TGTGCCAGCAGCCGTAACACAGGGGGCGCTGGAAACACCATATATTTT.

CDR3 loop: CASTDRGTYEQYF. CDR3 in DNA: TGCGCCAGCACAGACAGGGGGACCTACGAGCAGTACTTC. This rearrangement joins TRBV5-1 to TRBJ2-7, with TRBD1 matching 9 bases. V gave up 6 bases and J gave up 2 bases; unmatched junction bases: 3. The length of the CDR3 is 13 residues. Germline CDR1 SGHRS, CDR2 YFSETQ.

The gene calls are TRBV6-5 and TRBJ2-2; D is unresolved. Germline loops: CDR1 MNHEY, CDR2 SVGAGI. V gave up 7 bases and J gave up 4 bases, with 4 bases separating them. The CDR3 contains 11 residues. Here the CDR3 DNA reads TGTGCCAGCATCGGCACCGGGGAGCTGTTTTTT. Translated: CASIGTGELFF.

The chain has TRBV28 and TRBJ1-5; no reliable D call. There are 14 residues in the CDR3. Germline CDR1 MDHEN, CDR2 SYDVKM. V dropped 2 bases and J dropped 2 bases, with 7 bases sitting between them. CDR3 in amino acids: CASSLQSGNQPQHF. CDR3 DNA: TGTGCCAGCAGTTTACAATCTGGCAATCAGCCCCAGCATTTT.

This chain connects TRBV2 to TRBJ2-1; D may be TRBD1 or TRBD2 (5 bases each). Germline CDR1 and CDR2: SNHLY and FYNNEI. V was pared by 4 bases and J by 5 bases, with 15 bases between. This CDR3 has 15 amino acids. The CDR3 region has the DNA TGTGCCAGCAGTGCTTGGGGCGCGGGCCACAATGAGCAGTTCTTC. Residues: CASSAWGAGHNEQFF.

J is TRBJ2-1 and V is TRBV11-2; TRBD1 agrees at 8 bases. In germline, CDR1 is SGHAT, CDR2 FQNNGV. The CDR3 runs to 16 residues. V shed 0 bases, J shed 7 bases, and the junction held 8 bases outside the gene matches. CDR3 nucleotides: TGTGCCAGCAGCTTAGACTCCGGGACAGGCATGAATGAGCAGTTCTTC. This encodes CASSLDSGTGMNEQFF.

This clone was seen once. V is TRBV10-3 and J is TRBJ2-2, with 8 bases matching TRBD1. CDR3 length equals 16 residues. Trimming at V came to 0 bases and at J to 4 bases, leaving 4 bases not matched to a gene. In germline, CDR1 is ENHRY, CDR2 SYGVKD. CDR3 residues: CAISESTGGSTGELFF. For the CDR3, the DNA is TGTGCCATCAGTGAGTCAACAGGGGGGAGCACCGGGGAGCTGTTTTTT.

The chain combines TRBV4-2 with TRBJ2-3; 11 nucleotides agree with TRBD2. The V segment lost 0 bases and the J segment 1 base; nucleotides outside the gene matches: 6. This CDR3 is 18 amino acids long. Germline V CDR1 and CDR2: LGHNA, YNFKEQ. CDR3 in DNA: TGTGCCAGCAGCCAAGATCTTCAGACTAGCGGGGGCACAGATACGCAGTATTTT. Translated, it gives CASSQDLQTSGGTDTQYF.

The chain recombines TRBV19 with TRBJ1-2; maybe TRBD1 (5 bases). The CDR3 has 14 residues. Germline V CDR1 and CDR2: LNHDA, SQIVND (reference sequence). V was trimmed by 3 bases and J by 2 bases, leaving 10 bases between them. Here the CDR3 reads CASSIVGRNYGYTF. CDR3 coding DNA: TGTGCCAGTAGTATCGTGGGGCGGAACTATGGCTACACCTTC.

This clone was recorded a few times. The CDR3 coding sequence is TGCGCCAGCACAGGGGAGGGCACTGAAGCTTTCTTT. As protein: CASTGEGTEAFF. The V gene is TRBV5-1, the J gene TRBJ1-1, with D perhaps TRBD1 (6 bases). From germline, CDR1 is SGHRS and CDR2 YFSETQ. The length of the CDR3 is 12 residues. V was shortened by 6 bases and J by 4 bases, with 10 bases between the two germline ends. Full variable domain (missing parts from reference TRBV5-1 and TRBJ1-1): KAGVTQTPRYLIKTRGQQVTLSCSPISGHRSVSWYQQTPGQGLQFLFEYFSETQRNKGNFPGRFSGRQFSNSRSEMNVSTLELGDSALYLCASTGEGTEAFFGQGTRLTVV.

A note on this clone: The sample holds other DNA sequences that translate to the same CDR3. The J gene is TRBJ2-2, the V gene TRBV27; no reliable D call. Trimming stripped 2 bases from V and 0 bases from J, with 4 bases between. This CDR3 contains 14 residues. Germline assignment: CDR1 MNHEY and CDR2 SMNVEV (reference sequence). The DNA for the CDR3 is TGTGCCAGCAGTTTAAGGGCGAACACCGGGGAGCTGTTTTTT. Its translation is CASSLRANTGELFF.

The V and J genes are TRBV2 and TRBJ2-5; TRBD1 or TRBD2 may be the D gene (5 bases each). Germline lookup yields CDR1 SNHLY and CDR2 FYNNEI. The CDR3 has 13 residues. Trimming shortened V by 4 bases and J by 3 bases, and 9 bases separated the two germline ends. The CDR3 region is CASSGWDEETQYF. CDR3 coding DNA: TGTGCCAGCAGTGGGTGGGACGAAGAGACCCAGTACTTC. Variable domain in full (rest from reference TRBV2 and TRBJ2-5): EPEVTQTPSHQVTQMGQEVILRCVPISNHLYFYWYRQILGQKVEFLVSFYNNEISEKSEIFDDQFSVERPDGSNFTLKIRSTKLEDSAMYFCASSGWDEETQYFGPGTRLLVL.

The chain has TRBV28 and TRBJ2-5, with TRBD2 identical over 11 bases. V trimming: 6 bases; J trimming: 0 bases; junction bases outside the gene matches: 12. The CDR3 is 18 amino acids. Per germline, CDR1 MDHEN and CDR2 SYDVKM. CDR3 DNA: TGTGCCAGCAGCTCACTAGCGGGGGCCATACCGTACCAAGAGACCCAGTACTTC. It is translated as CASSSLAGAIPYQETQYF.

V and J are TRBV11-3 and TRBJ1-1; D gene unclear. Trimming stripped 4 bases from V and 8 bases from J, with 17 bases between. The germline CDR1 and CDR2 sequences are SGHNT and YENEEA. The CDR3 loop spans 14 amino acids. The CDR3: CASSSSGSGSEAFF. The CDR3 DNA reads as TGTGCCAGCAGCTCAAGTGGTTCGGGGTCAGAAGCTTTCTTT.

The genes are TRBV18 and TRBJ2-3; 11 bases fit TRBD2. The germline CDR1 and CDR2 sequences are KGHSH and LQKENI. Trimming at V came to 5 bases and at J to 2 bases, leaving 6 bases not matched to a gene. The CDR3 has 16 amino acids. Here the CDR3 reads CASSTGTSGHTDTQYF. The CDR3 region has the DNA TGTGCCAGCTCAACCGGGACTAGCGGCCACACAGATACGCAGTATTTT.

The chain is built from TRBV5-1 and TRBJ2-6; no clear D gene. Germline values: CDR1 SGHRS, CDR2 YFSETQ. The CDR3 is 15 amino acids. With 4 bases removed from V and 0 bases from J, the gap between germline ends came to 8 bases. CDR3: CASSGRVSGANVLTF. The CDR3 bases are TGCGCCAGCAGCGGCCGAGTCTCTGGGGCCAACGTCCTGACTTTC.

J is TRBJ1-6 and V is TRBV30, with 7 bases fitting TRBD1. Germline trimming cut 4 bases from V and 8 bases from J; bases unmatched to any gene: 2. The CDR3 covers 12 residues. Germline CDR1 reads GTSNPN; CDR2 reads SVGIG (reference sequence). CDR3 coding DNA: TGTGCCTGGAACCAGGGGGATTCACCCCTCCACTTT. Amino acid sequence: CAWNQGDSPLHF.

J is TRBJ2-6 and V is TRBV28; 7 nucleotides align to TRBD1. Germline V gene sequence: CDR1 MDHEN, CDR2 SYDVKM. Trimming took 6 bases from V and 3 from J; bases not matched to a gene: 5. The CDR3 contains 15 residues. The CDR3 coding sequence is TGTGCCAGCAGACCGAGGGGGCTTGGGGCCAACGTCCTGACTTTC. It specifies CASRPRGLGANVLTF.

Only one count was recorded for this clone. V is TRBV5-1 and J is TRBJ2-3, with TRBD2 matching 15 bases. The germline V gene has CDR1 SGHRS and CDR2 YFSETQ. The CDR3 runs to 15 residues. Trimming cost V 4 bases and J 6 bases; bases outside gene matches: 3. The CDR3 coding sequence is TGCGCCAGCAGCCCAGGGACTAGCGGGAGGGATACGCAGTATTTT. Protein sequence: CASSPGTSGRDTQYF.